These T cell receptor beta chains were read from a single sample in a study of T cells in Graves' hyperthyroidism and ophthalmopathy. TCRdb used MiXCR to reprocess the multiplex PCR reads, holding one entry per CDR3 protein. Altogether about 98,000 distinct CDR3 sequences are present, around 42% being singletons, with the ten largest covering more than 8.5%. Sequencing was done on a sample of peripheral blood or thyroid tissue (not recorded which). Receptors were obtained from a woman in her thirties with Graves' hyperthyroidism. Each CDR3 is given with its conserved first and last residue. The D gene is left open where the match is weak. Size is omitted from some rows. Given values are once, few, many or a class for expanded clones.

TRBD2,TRBJ2-7,.,14,TRBV10-3,TGTGCCATCAGTGGGACTAGCGGGAGCTACGAGCAGTACTTC,CAISGTSGSYEQYF
.,TRBJ2-2,.,16,TRBV14,TGTGCCTGCAGCCAAGATCCCTCACTCTACACCGGGGAGCTGTTTTTT,CACSQDPSLYTGELFF
.,TRBJ2-7,many,12,TRBV10-3,TGTGCCATCAGGGGGAGCGGCTACGAGCAGTACTTC,CAIRGSGYEQYF
TRBD2,TRBJ2-7,few,13,TRBV10-3,TGTGCCAGCATTCGGACTAGCGGTTACGAGCAGTACTTC,CASIRTSGYEQYF
TRBD1,TRBJ2-3,.,16,TRBV7-9,TGTGCCAGCAGCTCGGGGACAGATGATCGGACAGATACGCAGTATTTT,CASSSGTDDRTDTQYF
TRBD1,TRBJ1-2,many,15,TRBV12-3/TRBV12-4,TGTGCCAGCAGTTTAATAACAGGGGGCACGGATGGCTACACCTTC,CASSLITGGTDGYTF
.,TRBJ2-7,.,13,TRBV29-1,TGCAGCGTTTGTCTTCGTTCCTCCTACGAGCAGTACTTC,CSVCLRSSYEQYF
.,TRBJ1-2,many,14,TRBV27,TGTGCCAGCAGTTTTGTGGGGGCATGGGATGGCTACACCTTC,CASSFVGAWDGYTF
.,TRBJ2-2,many,15,TRBV15,TGTGCCACCAGAGGGGGGCGTAGGAACACCGGGGAGCTGTTTTTT,CATRGGRRNTGELFF
TRBD1,TRBJ2-7,.,18,TRBV15,TGTGCCACCAGCAGCCACGGACAGGGGGCGGGAGGAATCTACGAGCAGTACTTC,CATSSHGQGAGGIYEQYF
.,TRBJ2-6,.,15,TRBV5-1,TGTGCCAGCAGCCCCGGACTCTCTGGGGCCAACGCCCTGACTTTC,CASSPGLSGANALTF
TRBD2,TRBJ2-7,.,15,TRBV27,TGTGCCAGCAGTTTAATGGGGACTACCCCCGAGCGGCAGTACTTC,CASSLMGTTPERQYF
.,TRBJ1-1,many,11,TRBV10-3,TGTGCCGTCTTTGGGGGGACTGAAGCTTTCTTT,CAVFGGTEAFF
.,TRBJ1-4,medium-sized,11,TRBV12-3/TRBV12-4,TGTGCCAGCAGTTTTAGTGAAAAACTGTTTTTT,CASSFSEKLFF
.,TRBJ1-4,few,16,TRBV7-2,TGCGCCAGCAGCCGCCAGTGGACAGCTTTAAATGAAAAACTGTTTTTT,CASSRQWTALNEKLFF